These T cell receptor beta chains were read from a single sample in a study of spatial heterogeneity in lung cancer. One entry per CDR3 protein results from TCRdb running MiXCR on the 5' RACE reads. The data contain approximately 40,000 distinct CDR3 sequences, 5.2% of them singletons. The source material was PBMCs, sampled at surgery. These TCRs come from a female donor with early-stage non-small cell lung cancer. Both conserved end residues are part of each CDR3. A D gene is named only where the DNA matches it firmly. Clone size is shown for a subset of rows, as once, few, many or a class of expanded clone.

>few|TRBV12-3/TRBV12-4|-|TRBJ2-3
CASKSGTGTDTQYF
TGTGCCAGCAAATCAGGGACGGGGACAGATACGCAGTATTTT
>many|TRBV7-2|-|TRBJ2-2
CASSQRAQGTGELFF
TGTGCCAGCAGCCAGCGGGCGCAGGGCACCGGGGAGCTGTTTTTT
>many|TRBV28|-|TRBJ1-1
CASSPQGQGGTEAFF
TGTGCCAGCAGTCCGCAGGGACAAGGTGGCACTGAAGCTTTCTTT
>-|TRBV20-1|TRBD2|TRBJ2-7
CSARELAGARTYEQYF
TGCAGTGCTAGAGAACTAGCGGGGGCCCGGACCTACGAGCAGTACTTC
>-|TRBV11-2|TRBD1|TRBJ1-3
CASRQLRGRSGNTIYF
TGTGCCAGCAGACAACTCAGGGGGCGCAGTGGAAACACCATATATTTT
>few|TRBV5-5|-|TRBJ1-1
CASSAQGGTEAFF
TGTGCCAGCAGCGCGCAGGGTGGAACTGAAGCTTTCTTT
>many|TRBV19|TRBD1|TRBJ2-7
CASSAGTAHTYEQYF
TGTGCCAGTAGTGCCGGGACAGCCCACACCTACGAGCAGTACTTC
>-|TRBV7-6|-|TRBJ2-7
CASGSGSPGEQYF
TGTGCCAGCGGGAGCGGGTCGCCGGGGGAGCAGTACTTC
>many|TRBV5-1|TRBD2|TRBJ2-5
CASSLGTSGRETQYF
TGCGCCAGCAGCTTGGGGACTAGCGGAAGGGAGACCCAGTACTTC
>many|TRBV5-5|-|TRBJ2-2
CASSFFARASGELFF
TGTGCCAGCAGCTTCTTCGCAAGGGCTAGCGGGGAGCTGTTTTTT
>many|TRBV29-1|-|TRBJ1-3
CSVVGGTGNTIYF
TGCAGCGTTGTTGGAGGGACTGGAAACACCATATATTTT
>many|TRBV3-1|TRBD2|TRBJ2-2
CASSETSGGYGELFF
TGTGCCAGCAGCGAAACTAGCGGGGGTTACGGGGAGCTGTTTTTT
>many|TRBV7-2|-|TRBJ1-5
CASSLGGENQPQHF
TGTGCCAGCAGCCTAGGGGGGGAAAATCAGCCCCAGCATTTT
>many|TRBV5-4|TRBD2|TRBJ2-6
CASSLGLAGGSGANVLTF
TGTGCCAGCAGCTTGGGACTAGCGGGGGGCTCTGGGGCCAACGTCCTGACTTTC
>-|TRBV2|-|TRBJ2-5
CASSEGRQETQYF
TGTGCCAGCAGTGAAGGCCGGCAAGAGACCCAGTACTTC
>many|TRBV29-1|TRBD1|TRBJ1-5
CSVLGQPNQPQHF
TGCAGCGTTCTGGGACAGCCAAATCAGCCCCAGCATTTT
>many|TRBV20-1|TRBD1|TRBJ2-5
CSATNDRAQETQYF
TGCAGTGCTACCAATGACAGGGCCCAAGAGACCCAGTACTTC
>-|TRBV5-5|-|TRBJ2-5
CASSADWTVQGTQYF
TGTGCCAGCAGCGCCGATTGGACGGTCCAAGGGACCCAGTACTTC
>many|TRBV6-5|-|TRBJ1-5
CASSPEDGFNQPQHF
TGTGCCAGCAGCCCCGAGGACGGATTCAATCAGCCCCAGCATTTT
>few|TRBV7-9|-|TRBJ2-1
CASSLVGNYNEQFF
TGTGCCAGCAGCTTAGTAGGGAACTACAATGAGCAGTTCTTC
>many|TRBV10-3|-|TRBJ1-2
CAIRGYSISNYGYTF
TGTGCCATCAGGGGTTACTCGATCTCTAACTATGGCTACACCTTC
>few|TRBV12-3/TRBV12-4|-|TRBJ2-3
CASSLVLGRISSTDTQYF
TGTGCCAGCAGTTTAGTGTTGGGACGGATTTCTAGCACAGATACGCAGTATTTT
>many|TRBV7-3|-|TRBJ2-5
CASSTQAGATQYF
TGTGCCAGCAGTACCCAGGCCGGAGCGACCCAGTACTTC
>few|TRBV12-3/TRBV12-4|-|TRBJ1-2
CASSPRLVYDGYTF
TGTGCCAGCAGTCCCCGGTTAGTTTATGATGGCTACACCTTC
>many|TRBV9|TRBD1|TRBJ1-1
CASSSTGGFAEAFF
TGTGCCAGCAGCTCAACAGGGGGGTTCGCTGAAGCTTTCTTT
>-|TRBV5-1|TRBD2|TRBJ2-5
CASSLDPAGIQETQYF
TGCGCCAGCAGCTTGGATCCAGCGGGGATCCAAGAGACCCAGTACTTC
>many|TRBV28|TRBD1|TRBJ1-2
CASRTGKGYTF
TGTGCCAGCAGGACAGGGAAGGGCTACACCTTC
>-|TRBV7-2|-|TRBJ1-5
CASKGLGNQPQHF
TGTGCCAGCAAAGGGCTCGGCAATCAGCCCCAGCATTTT
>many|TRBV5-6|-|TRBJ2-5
CASSLGRAGRRGLQETQYF
TGTGCCAGCAGCTTGGGTCGGGCAGGGAGGAGGGGGCTCCAAGAGACCCAGTACTTC
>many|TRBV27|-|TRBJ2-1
CASSSRGSGRLSYNEQFF
TGTGCCAGCAGTTCCCGGGGGTCAGGGAGACTCTCCTACAATGAGCAGTTCTTC
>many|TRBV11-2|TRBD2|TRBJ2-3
CASSRFLAGGLPSTDTQYF
TGTGCCAGCAGCCGGTTTCTAGCGGGGGGCCTCCCTAGCACAGATACGCAGTATTTT
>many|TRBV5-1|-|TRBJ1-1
CASSLQANTEAFF
TGCGCCAGCAGCTTGCAAGCAAACACTGAAGCTTTCTTT
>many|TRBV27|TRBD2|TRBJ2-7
CASSFSGTRPDEQYF
TGTGCCAGCAGTTTTAGCGGGACTCGACCCGACGAGCAGTACTTC
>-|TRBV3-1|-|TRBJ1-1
CASSQVQGLRGTEAFF
TGTGCCAGCAGCCAAGTCCAGGGTCTTAGGGGAACTGAAGCTTTCTTT
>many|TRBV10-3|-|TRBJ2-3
CAISRGFTDTQYF
TGTGCCATCAGTAGGGGGTTCACAGATACGCAGTATTTT
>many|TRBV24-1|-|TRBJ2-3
CATSDFRGTDTQYF
TGTGCCACCAGTGATTTCAGGGGCACAGATACGCAGTATTTT
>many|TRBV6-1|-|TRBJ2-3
CASSERDTQYF
TGTGCCAGCAGTGAGAGAGATACGCAGTATTTT
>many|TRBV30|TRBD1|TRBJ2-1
CAWGSGQLIPEQFF
TGTGCCTGGGGGTCGGGACAGCTAATACCCGAGCAGTTCTTC
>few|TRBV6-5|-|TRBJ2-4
CASSYDPQNIQYF
TGTGCCAGCAGTTACGATCCCCAAAACATTCAGTACTTC
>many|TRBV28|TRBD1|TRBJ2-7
CASSLTGDLSYEQYF
TGTGCCAGCAGTCTAACAGGGGACCTCTCCTACGAGCAGTACTTC
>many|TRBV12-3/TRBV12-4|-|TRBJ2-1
CASSPGLEQFF
TGTGCCAGCAGTCCCGGACTGGAGCAGTTCTTC
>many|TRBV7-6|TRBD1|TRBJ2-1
CASSLSGQGYNEQFF
TGTGCCAGCAGCTTAAGCGGACAGGGCTACAATGAGCAGTTCTTC
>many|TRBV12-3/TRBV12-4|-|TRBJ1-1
CASSFSAAPNTEAFF
TGTGCCAGCAGTTTTTCTGCAGCCCCGAACACTGAAGCTTTCTTT
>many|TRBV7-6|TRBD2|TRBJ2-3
CASSLRLAGQDTQYF
TGTGCCAGCAGCTTAAGGCTAGCGGGGCAAGATACGCAGTATTTT
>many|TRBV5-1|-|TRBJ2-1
CASSLSGGTSYNEQFF
TGCGCCAGCAGCTTATCGGGGGGCACCTCCTACAATGAGCAGTTCTTC
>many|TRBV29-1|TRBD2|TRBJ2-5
CSAASGGAGETQYF
TGCAGCGCCGCTAGCGGGGGGGCCGGTGAGACCCAGTACTTC
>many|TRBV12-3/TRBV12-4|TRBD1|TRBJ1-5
CASSLAGGGQPQHF
TGTGCCAGCAGTTTAGCAGGGGGCGGGCAGCCCCAGCATTTT
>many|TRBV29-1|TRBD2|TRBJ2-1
CSVEDPAGGFYNEQFF
TGCAGCGTTGAAGATCCGGCGGGGGGCTTTTACAATGAGCAGTTCTTC
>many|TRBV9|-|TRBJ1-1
CASSVSRNTEAFF
TGTGCCAGCAGCGTCTCCCGAAACACTGAAGCTTTCTTT